The 22 T cell receptor beta chains given below trace back to one sample, sequenced in a study of cytomegalovirus exposure and HLA in healthy donors. PCR primers comprised 60 Vbeta and 13 Jbeta primers. Data came from immunoSEQ multiplex PCR; TCRdb stores just in-frame clones and leaves some out. This repertoire includes approximately 150,000 clones. Sequenced input: PBMCs. The receptors were sampled from a woman aged 40 to 55 in good health and CMV-seronegative.

The chain is built from TRBV4-3 and TRBJ2-7; D is possibly TRBD2 (5 bases). Germline assignment: CDR1 LGHNA and CDR2 YSLEER. V gave up 0 bases and J gave up 6 bases, with 9 bases separating them. The CDR3 extends over 13 amino acids. CDR3: CASSQDVAGEQYF. In nucleotides, the CDR3 is TGCGCCAGCAGCCAAGATGTTGCGGGCGAGCAGTACTTC.

The chain combines TRBV7-2 with TRBJ2-3, with 11 bases aligning to TRBD1. The CDR3 is made up of 15 amino acids. Germline CDR1 reads SGHTA; CDR2 reads FQGNSA. V trimming: 3 bases; J trimming: 6 bases; junction bases outside the gene matches: 5. The CDR3 bases are TGTGCCAGCAGCTTCGCGGGACAGGGGGTGGATACGCAGTATTTT. This codes for CASSFAGQGVDTQYF.

The chain has TRBV6-5 and TRBJ1-2; D is unclear. The germline V and J ends were trimmed by 5 bases and 0 bases, with 7 bases remaining between them. There are 13 residues in the CDR3. Germline-derived CDR1 and CDR2 are MNHEY and SVGAGI. This CDR3 reads CASSVETNYGYTF. The DNA of the CDR3 is TGTGCCAGCAGTGTCGAGACTAACTATGGCTACACCTTC.

This rearrangement joins TRBV7-9 to TRBJ2-7; 12 bases map to TRBD2. Germline loops: CDR1 SEHNR, CDR2 FQNEAQ (reference sequence). V lost 4 bases, J lost 2 bases, and 15 bases stayed unmatched. The CDR3 covers 19 residues. The DNA of the CDR3 is TGTGCCAGCAGCTCACTCCTAGGGGGGACTAGCGGGCCCGCCTACGAGCAGTACTTC. The encoded protein is CASSSLLGGTSGPAYEQYF.

The chain joins TRBV7-2 to TRBJ2-3; D gene ambiguous. The germline V gene has CDR1 SGHTA and CDR2 FQGNSA. Trimming cost V 3 bases and J 8 bases, with 9 bases left between them. The CDR3 runs 12 residues. This CDR3 is CASSFPRGTQYF. The CDR3 region has the DNA TGTGCCAGCAGCTTTCCTAGAGGTACGCAGTATTTT.

The chain employs TRBV7-3 and TRBJ2-3; 9 bases map to TRBD2. Germline lookup yields CDR1 SGHTA and CDR2 FQGTGA. With 3 bases clipped from V and 4 bases from J, the junction kept 5 bases outside the gene matches. This CDR3 spans 15 amino acids. CDR3 DNA sequence: TGTGCCAGCAGCTTCATAGCGGGGGTGGCAGATACGCAGTATTTT. Its protein is CASSFIAGVADTQYF.

The chain has TRBV9 and TRBJ2-7, with D hard to call. The CDR3 contains 18 residues. The V and J ends lost 4 bases and 1 base respectively, with 24 bases between them. The germline gives CDR1 SGDLS, CDR2 YYNGEE. Here the CDR3 reads CASSPHLGRESGSYEQYF. The CDR3 region has the DNA TGTGCCAGCAGCCCTCACCTTGGGCGCGAAAGTGGGTCCTACGAGCAGTACTTC.

V gene TRBV18 combines with J gene TRBJ2-2, with a possible D match to TRBD2 (5 bases). Germline CDR1 reads KGHSH; CDR2 reads LQKENI. This CDR3 spans 17 amino acids. Trimming shortened V by 2 bases and J by 3 bases, and 16 bases separated the two germline ends. The CDR3 loop reads CASSPGLKEADTGELFF. CDR3 sequence (DNA): TGTGCCAGCTCACCAGGTTTAAAGGAGGCGGACACCGGGGAGCTGTTTTTT.

The rearrangement uses TRBV19 and TRBJ2-3; 8 positions agree with TRBD2. V lost 3 bases and J lost 1; bases outside the gene matches: 12. The CDR3 consists of 18 residues. CDR1 LNHDA and CDR2 SQIVND come from the germline V gene (reference sequence). CDR3 DNA sequence: TGTGCCAGTAGTATTTGGGGTCAGGCGGGGGGAGGCACAGATACGCAGTATTTT. Amino acid sequence: CASSIWGQAGGGTDTQYF.

The gene calls are TRBV7-3 and TRBJ1-1; maybe TRBD1 (5 bases). The V and J ends lost 2 bases and 0 bases respectively, with 7 bases between them. The CDR3 runs 14 residues. Per the germline V gene, CDR1 is SGHTA and CDR2 is FQGTGA. The CDR3 sequence is CASSLGGVNTEAFF. The CDR3 DNA is TGTGCCAGCAGCTTAGGGGGGGTGAACACTGAAGCTTTCTTT.

The chain is built from TRBV5-4 and TRBJ2-3; 9 nucleotides agree with TRBD1. CDR1 is SGHNT and CDR2 is YYREEE in the germline V gene (reference sequence). The CDR3 is made up of 15 amino acids. With V trimmed by 1 base and J by 5 bases, 5 bases remained unmatched. CDR3 DNA: TGTGCCAGCAGCTTGCCCGGACAGGGGCAAGATACGCAGTATTTT. Amino acids: CASSLPGQGQDTQYF.

The rearrangement uses TRBV7-9 and TRBJ1-2, with 7 bases matching TRBD1. Germline V gives CDR1 SEHNR, CDR2 FQNEAQ (reference sequence). Trimming took 5 bases from V and 6 from J; bases not matched to a gene: 6. The CDR3 covers 13 residues. The DNA of the CDR3 is TGTGCCAGCAGCGAAGGACAGGAAGATGGCTACACCTTC. Amino acids: CASSEGQEDGYTF.

The chain has TRBV6-5 and TRBJ1-5; 7 bases match TRBD1. Germline CDR1 is MNHEY and CDR2 is SVGAGI. The CDR3 spans 13 residues. The V segment lost 6 bases and the J segment 4 bases; nucleotides outside the gene matches: 3. The CDR3 here is CASRGTANQPQHF. The CDR3 bases are TGTGCCAGCAGAGGGACAGCGAATCAGCCCCAGCATTTT.

Concerning this clone: One junction end disagrees with the germline gene, perhaps due to a read error. CDR3 residues: CASPPNQGADEQYF. Written as DNA, the CDR3 is TGTGCCAGCCCACCAAACCAGGGGGCAGACGAGCAGTACTTC. The chain combines TRBV18 with TRBJ2-7, with 8 bases identical to TRBD1. This CDR3 region has 14 residues. Germline V lookup: CDR1 KGHSH, CDR2 LQKENI.

Turning to this clone: Other DNA sequences in this sample translate to the same CDR3. The chain is built from TRBV7-9 and TRBJ1-2; 9 bases agree with TRBD1. Germline V gene data show CDR1 as SEHNR and CDR2 as FQNEAQ (reference sequence). After removal of 3 bases from V and 8 bases from J, the junction contained 4 bases not matched to a gene. This CDR3 has 13 residues. CDR3 sequence reads: CASSLGQGGGYTF. CDR3 nucleotides: TGTGCCAGCAGCTTGGGACAGGGAGGCGGCTACACCTTC.

The genes are TRBV7-9 and TRBJ1-2, with D unclear. V lost 10 bases to trimming and J lost 8 bases, with 14 bases between them. CDR3 length: 11 amino acids. Looked up from germline, CDR1 is SEHNR and CDR2 is FQNEAQ (reference sequence). This CDR3 reads CATDGTRGYTF. CDR3 DNA: TGTGCCACCGACGGAACGAGGGGCTACACCTTC.

The chain carries TRBV20-1 and TRBJ1-3; D is unresolved. V was pared by 2 bases and J by 9 bases, with 8 bases between. In germline, CDR1 is DFQATT, CDR2 SNEGSKA (reference sequence). The CDR3 is 11 residues long. Here the CDR3 DNA reads TGCAGTGCTAGACCCTCGGGCACCATATATTTT. It codes for CSARPSGTIYF.

The genes are TRBV5-4 and TRBJ2-7; TRBD1 aligns across 9 bases. Germline V gene lookup returns CDR1 SGHNT and CDR2 YYREEE (reference sequence). With 4 bases clipped from V and 5 bases from J, the junction kept 4 bases outside the gene matches. This CDR3 comprises 13 residues. This CDR3 reads CASSPWTGDEQYF. CDR3 nucleotides: TGTGCCAGCAGCCCGTGGACAGGGGACGAGCAGTACTTC.

The chain combines TRBV6-1 with TRBJ2-1; D is perhaps TRBD2 (6 bases). The CDR3 consists of 13 residues. V was shortened by 11 bases and J by 3 bases, with 14 bases between the two germline ends. Germline V gives CDR1 MNHNS, CDR2 SASEGT. CDR3 DNA sequence: TGTGCCGGCGCCGGGACTGTCTACAATGAGCAGTTCTTC. Amino acids: CAGAGTVYNEQFF.

This chain joins TRBV5-6 and TRBJ2-2, with D maybe TRBD2 (5 bases). Germline values: CDR1 SGHDT, CDR2 YYEEEE. CDR3 length: 13 amino acids. Trimming stripped 3 bases from V and 6 bases from J, with 9 bases between. In DNA form, the CDR3 reads TGTGCCAGCAGCTGGGAGAGGCCCGGGGAGCTGTTTTTT. This translates into CASSWERPGELFF.

The rearrangement joins TRBV19 to TRBJ2-1; a weak D match, TRBD2 (5 bases). Between the trimmed V and J ends, which lost 6 bases and 1 base, there was a span of 13 bases. CDR1 is LNHDA, CDR2 SQIVND, per germline (reference sequence). There are 15 residues in the CDR3. The CDR3 region is CASSLSRTSYNEQFF. The CDR3 DNA sequence: TGTGCCAGTAGCCTTTCCCGGACTTCCTACAATGAGCAGTTCTTC.

The chain links TRBV11-2 to TRBJ2-3; TRBD2 is a possible D gene (6 bases). Germline V CDR1 and CDR2: SGHAT, FQNNGV. The CDR3 runs to 18 residues. V lost 2 bases to trimming and J lost 6 bases, with 24 bases between them. CDR3 bases: TGTGCCAGCAGCTTATCTCCTTTTGTGGGGGGTATCTCCGATACGCAGTATTTT. As protein: CASSLSPFVGGISDTQYF.